This T cell receptor (beta chain) was retrieved from a study of shared clonotypes between healthy human individuals. This CDR3 is built from 17 residues. Trimming took off 3 bases at V and 0 bases at J, with 16 bases between the two ends. The germline V gene has CDR1 SGDLS and CDR2 YYNGEE. In the case of this clone: The antigen remains undetermined.

Points from the study as a whole: The diversity represented, both genetic and in exposure history, was limited by few donors.

The sorted-subset replicate PCRs were given around 0.2 ug DNA, which is 27,000 or so T cell genomes. Sequencing was performed with immunoSEQ multiplex PCR; in TCRdb, only in-frame clones are kept and a portion is missing. Among around 1 million clones, over 75% were seen once, and the ten largest hold about 1.5%. The TCR was taken from a man aged 18 to 30 in good health. This chain uses TRBV9 with TRBJ2-1, with TRBD2 as a possible D gene (5 bases). The source material was memory CD4+ T cells sorted from blood. Subset meaning: CD45RA-negative fraction. The CDR3 nucleotides are TGTGCCAGCAGCGACAGAGGGCAGATAGCCTCCTACAATGAGCAGTTCTTC. Translation gives CASSDRGQIASYNEQFF.